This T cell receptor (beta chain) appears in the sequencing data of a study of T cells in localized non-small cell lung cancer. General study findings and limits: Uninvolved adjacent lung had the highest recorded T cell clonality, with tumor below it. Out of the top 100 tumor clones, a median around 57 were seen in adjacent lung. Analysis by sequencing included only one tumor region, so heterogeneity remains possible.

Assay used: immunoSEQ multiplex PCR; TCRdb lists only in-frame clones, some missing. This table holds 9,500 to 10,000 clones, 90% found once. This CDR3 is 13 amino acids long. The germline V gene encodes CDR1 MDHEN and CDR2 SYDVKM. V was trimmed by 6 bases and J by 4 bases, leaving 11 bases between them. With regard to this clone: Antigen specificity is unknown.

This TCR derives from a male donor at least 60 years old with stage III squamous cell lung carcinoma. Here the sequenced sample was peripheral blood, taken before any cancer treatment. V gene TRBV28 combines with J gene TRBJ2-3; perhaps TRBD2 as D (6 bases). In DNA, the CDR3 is TGTGCCAGCAGGGGTGGAGGGTCAGATACGCAGTATTTT. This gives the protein CASRGGGSDTQYF.